Each of the 14 T cell receptor beta chains below was sequenced from the same sample in a study of T cells after yellow fever vaccination. MiXCR, run by TCRdb on the 5' RACE reads, gives a single entry per CDR3 protein. The sample has around 300,000 distinct CDR3 sequences, 3.5% to 5% seen once. The material sequenced was PBMCs, taken 15 days after the yellow fever booster vaccination. Receptors originate from a young man who received the YFV17D yellow fever vaccine.

J is TRBJ1-1 and V is TRBV5-1; TRBD1 agrees at 11 bases. Per the germline V gene, CDR1 is SGHRS and CDR2 is YFSETQ. This CDR3 is built from 15 residues. The J segment lost 4 bases and the V segment lost 4 bases, leaving 6 bases of the junction unmatched. This CDR3 reads CASSRDRGISTEAFF. CDR3 nucleotides: TGCGCCAGCAGCAGGGACAGGGGGATTTCCACTGAAGCTTTCTTT.

This clonotype was recorded many times. The chain links TRBV12-3 or TRBV12-4 to TRBJ2-7; 9 bases are a match to TRBD1. CDR3 length: 14 residues. Trimming cost V 3 bases and J 5 bases; bases outside gene matches: 5. The CDR3 is CASSFSDRGNEQYV. CDR3 nucleotides: TGTGCCAGCAGTTTCTCGGACAGGGGCAACGAGCAGTACGTC.

This clonotype came up a few times. The genes are TRBV7-9 and TRBJ2-3, with 7 bases that match TRBD1. The CDR3 loop spans 15 amino acids. The germline V gene encodes CDR1 SEHNR and CDR2 FQNEAQ (reference sequence). The V segment lost 6 bases and the J segment 0 bases; nucleotides outside the gene matches: 6. The CDR3 region is CASRSGTVSTDTQYF. CDR3 bases: TGTGCCAGCAGGTCCGGGACAGTCAGCACAGATACGCAGTATTTT.

In its sample, this clonotype was seen a few times. The rearrangement uses TRBV5-1 and TRBJ2-2; D ambiguous. The CDR3 contains 16 residues. With 2 bases removed from V and 3 bases from J, the gap between germline ends came to 14 bases. CDR1 and CDR2 from the germline V gene are SGHRS and YFSETQ. The CDR3 region has the DNA TGCGCCAGCAGCTTAAGGACGTCGGAGTACACCGGGGAGCTGTTTTTT. Amino acids: CASSLRTSEYTGELFF.

The genes are TRBV2 and TRBJ2-5, with TRBD1 as a possible D gene (5 bases). The CDR3 has 14 amino acids. V dropped 0 bases and J dropped 2 bases, with 7 bases sitting between them. Looked up from germline, CDR1 is SNHLY and CDR2 is FYNNEI. This chain's CDR3 is CASSEARQQETQYF. In nucleotides, the CDR3 is TGTGCCAGCAGTGAAGCCCGACAGCAAGAGACCCAGTACTTC.

This clonotype occurred a few times. The chain is built from TRBV6-2 or TRBV6-3 and TRBJ1-1; D call uncertain. Trimming took off 4 bases at V and 11 bases at J, with 14 bases between the two ends. Germline loops: CDR1 MNHEY, CDR2 SVGEGT. This CDR3 comprises 12 residues. The CDR3 region is CASSFAEARAFF. In DNA form, the CDR3 reads TGTGCCAGCAGTTTTGCGGAGGCGCGGGCTTTCTTT.

This clonotype was counted at least ten times. Here the CDR3 reads CASSTRSQGNSPLHF. The CDR3 nucleotides read TGTGCCAGCAGCACCAGGTCGCAGGGAAATTCACCCCTCCACTTT. This chain links TRBV7-9 with TRBJ1-6; perhaps TRBD1 as D (5 bases). V lost 5 bases, J lost 7 bases, and 15 bases lay in between. The CDR3 sequence is 15 residues long. CDR1 SEHNR and CDR2 FQNEAQ come from the germline V gene (reference sequence).

In its sample, this clonotype was seen many times. This sequence joins TRBV7-9 and TRBJ1-2; D remains ambiguous. There are 13 residues in the CDR3. Germline V gene sequence: CDR1 SEHNR, CDR2 FQNEAQ (reference sequence). V dropped 0 bases and J dropped 4 bases, with 6 bases sitting between them. The CDR3 DNA sequence: TGTGCCAGCAGCTTAGCTACAGCCTATGGCTACACCTTC. This translates into CASSLATAYGYTF. The variable domain in full, with the rest retrieved from reference TRBV7-9 and TRBJ1-2, is DTGVSQNPRHKITKRGQNVTFRCDPISEHNRLYWYRQTLGQGPEFLTYFQNEAQLEKSRLLSDRFSAERPKGSFSTLEIQRTEQGDSAMYLCASSLATAYGYTFGSGTRLTVV.

This clonotype was seen many times. The chain employs TRBV20-1 and TRBJ2-3; D possibly corresponds to TRBD2 (6 bases). The V and J ends lost 4 bases and 2 bases respectively, with 19 bases between them. The CDR3 covers 16 residues. The V gene's germline CDR1 is DFQATT and CDR2 SNEGSKA (reference sequence). Here the CDR3 DNA reads TGCAGTGCTACCCCCGGGAGCGAAGGTTTCACAGATACGCAGTATTTT. Translated, it gives CSATPGSEGFTDTQYF.

The sample holds a few counts of this clonotype. The chain carries TRBV6-6 and TRBJ2-6, with D perhaps TRBD2 (6 bases). The CDR3 runs 15 residues. V lost 6 bases to trimming and J lost 5 bases, with 14 bases between them. From germline, CDR1 is MNHNY and CDR2 SVGAGI (reference sequence). The CDR3 reads CASSFSGDRANVLTF. The CDR3 DNA follows: TGTGCCAGCAGCTTTTCGGGGGATAGGGCCAACGTCCTGACTTTC.

This clonotype was seen at least ten times. The chain has TRBV5-6 and TRBJ2-7; 8 bases match TRBD1. The trim removed 6 bases at V and 5 bases at J, leaving 19 bases unmatched. There are 17 residues in the CDR3. Germline CDR1 reads SGHDT; CDR2 reads YYEEEE. CDR3 loop: CASTSRLYRDRSHEQYV. The CDR3 DNA is TGTGCCAGCACCTCTCGATTATACCGGGACAGGTCCCACGAGCAGTACGTC.

This clonotype was seen at least ten times. The chain has TRBV18 and TRBJ2-7, with D possibly being TRBD1 or TRBD2 (5 bases each). This CDR3 comprises 12 residues. V was pared by 8 bases and J by 3 bases, with 11 bases between. In germline, CDR1 is KGHSH, CDR2 LQKENI. This CDR3 is CASSPGGYEQYF. CDR3 coding DNA: TGTGCCAGCAGCCCTGGGGGCTACGAGCAGTACTTC.

This clonotype was counted between two and nine times. This chain joins TRBV2 and TRBJ1-3; D possibly corresponds to TRBD1 (5 bases). Trimming shortened V by 3 bases and J by 4 bases, and 10 bases separated the two germline ends. The CDR3 covers 14 residues. Germline V lookup: CDR1 SNHLY, CDR2 FYNNEI. CDR3 DNA sequence: TGTGCCAGCAGTGAGGCCGGGGACGGAAACACCATATATTTT. This encodes CASSEAGDGNTIYF.

In its sample, this clonotype was seen a few times. This sequence joins TRBV6-5 and TRBJ2-3, with D tentatively TRBD2 (6 bases). The ends were cut back, 6 bases at V and 7 bases at J, with 20 bases in the middle. CDR1 is MNHEY, CDR2 SVGAGI, per germline. The CDR3 consists of 15 residues. Written as DNA, the CDR3 is TGTGCCAGCAGCCCGATGGAGGTAGCGGATCATACGCAGTATTTT. This translates into CASSPMEVADHTQYF.